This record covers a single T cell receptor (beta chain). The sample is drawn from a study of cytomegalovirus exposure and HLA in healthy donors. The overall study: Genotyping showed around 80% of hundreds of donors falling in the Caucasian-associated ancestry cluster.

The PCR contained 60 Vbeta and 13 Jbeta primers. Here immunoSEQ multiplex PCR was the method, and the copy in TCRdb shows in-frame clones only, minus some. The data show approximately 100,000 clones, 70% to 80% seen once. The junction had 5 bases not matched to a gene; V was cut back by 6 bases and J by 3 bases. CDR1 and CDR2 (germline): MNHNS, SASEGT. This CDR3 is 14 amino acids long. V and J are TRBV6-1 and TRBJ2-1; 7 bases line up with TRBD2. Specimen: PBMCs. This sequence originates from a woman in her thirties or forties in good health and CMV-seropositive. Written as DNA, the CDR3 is TGTGCCAGCAGGACTAGCAGACACTACAATGAGCAGTTCTTC. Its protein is CASRTSRHYNEQFF.